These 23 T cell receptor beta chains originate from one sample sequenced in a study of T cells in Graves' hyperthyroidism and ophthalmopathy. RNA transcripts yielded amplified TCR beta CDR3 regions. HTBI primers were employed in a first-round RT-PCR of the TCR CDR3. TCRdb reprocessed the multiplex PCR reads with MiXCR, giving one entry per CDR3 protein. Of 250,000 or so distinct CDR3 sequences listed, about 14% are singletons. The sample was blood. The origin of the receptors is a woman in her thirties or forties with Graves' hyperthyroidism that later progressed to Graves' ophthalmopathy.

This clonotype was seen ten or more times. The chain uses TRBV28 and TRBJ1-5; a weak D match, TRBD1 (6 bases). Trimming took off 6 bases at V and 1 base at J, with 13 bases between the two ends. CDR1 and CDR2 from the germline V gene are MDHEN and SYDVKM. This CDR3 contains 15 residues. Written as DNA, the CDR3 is TGTGCCAGCAGGCACAGGGCTAAGAGCAATCAGCCCCAGCATTTT. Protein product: CASRHRAKSNQPQHF.

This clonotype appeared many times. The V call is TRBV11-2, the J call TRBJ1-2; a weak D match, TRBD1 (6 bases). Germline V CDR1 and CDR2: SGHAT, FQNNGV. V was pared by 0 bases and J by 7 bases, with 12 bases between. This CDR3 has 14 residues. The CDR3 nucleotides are TGTGCCAGCAGCTTAGACCCAGGGGCAGGTGGCTACACCTTC. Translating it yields CASSLDPGAGGYTF.

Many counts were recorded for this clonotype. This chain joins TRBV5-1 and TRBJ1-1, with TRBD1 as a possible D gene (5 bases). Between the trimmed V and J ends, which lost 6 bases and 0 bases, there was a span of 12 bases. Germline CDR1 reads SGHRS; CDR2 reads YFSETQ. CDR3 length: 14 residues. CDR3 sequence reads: CASTYGGMNTEAFF. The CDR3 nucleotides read TGCGCCAGCACTTACGGGGGGATGAACACTGAAGCTTTCTTT.

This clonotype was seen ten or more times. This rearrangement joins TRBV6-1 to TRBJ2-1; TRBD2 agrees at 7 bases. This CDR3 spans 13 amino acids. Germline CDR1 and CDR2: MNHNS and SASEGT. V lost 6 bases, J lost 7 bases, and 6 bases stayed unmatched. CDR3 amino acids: CASRPTSHNEQFF. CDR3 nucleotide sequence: TGTGCCAGCAGGCCGACTAGCCATAATGAGCAGTTCTTC.

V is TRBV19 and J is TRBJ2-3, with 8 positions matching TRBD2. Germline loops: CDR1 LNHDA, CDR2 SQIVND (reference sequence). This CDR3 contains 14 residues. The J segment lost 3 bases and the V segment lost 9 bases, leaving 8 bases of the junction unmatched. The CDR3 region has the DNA TGTGCCAGCCGGGGGGGCAGGATTACAGATACGCAGTATTTT. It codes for CASRGGRITDTQYF.

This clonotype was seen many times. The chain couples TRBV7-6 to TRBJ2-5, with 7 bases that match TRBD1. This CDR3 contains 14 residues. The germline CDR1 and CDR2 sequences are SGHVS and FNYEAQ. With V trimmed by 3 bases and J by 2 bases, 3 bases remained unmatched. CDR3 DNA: TGTGCCAGCAGCTTGAGACAGGGTCAAGAGACCCAGTACTTC. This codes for CASSLRQGQETQYF. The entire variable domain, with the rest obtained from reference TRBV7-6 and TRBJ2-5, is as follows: GAGVSQSPRYKVTKRGQDVALRCDPISGHVSLYWYRQALGQGPEFLTYFNYEAQQDKSGLPNDRFSAERPEGSISTLTIQRTEQRDSAMYRCASSLRQGQETQYFGPGTRLLVL.

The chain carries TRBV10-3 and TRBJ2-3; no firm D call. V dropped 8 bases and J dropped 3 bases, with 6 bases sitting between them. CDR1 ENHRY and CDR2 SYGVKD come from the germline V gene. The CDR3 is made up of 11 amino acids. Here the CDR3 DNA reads TGTGCCATCGGGTGGACAGATACGCAGTATTTT. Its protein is CAIGWTDTQYF.

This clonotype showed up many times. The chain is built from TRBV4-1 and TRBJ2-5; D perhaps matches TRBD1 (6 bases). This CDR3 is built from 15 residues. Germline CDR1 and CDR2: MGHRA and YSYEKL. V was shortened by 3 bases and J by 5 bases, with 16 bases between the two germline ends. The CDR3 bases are TGCGCCAGCAGCCAGTTTGAGGGACAACACGAGACCCAGTACTTC. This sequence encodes CASSQFEGQHETQYF.

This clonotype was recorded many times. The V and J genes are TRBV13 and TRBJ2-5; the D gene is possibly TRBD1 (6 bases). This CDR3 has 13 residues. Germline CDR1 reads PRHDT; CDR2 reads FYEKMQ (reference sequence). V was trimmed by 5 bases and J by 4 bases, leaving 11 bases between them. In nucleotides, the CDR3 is TGTGCCAGCAGCCCCAGGGGAACAGAGACCCAGTACTTC. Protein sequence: CASSPRGTETQYF.

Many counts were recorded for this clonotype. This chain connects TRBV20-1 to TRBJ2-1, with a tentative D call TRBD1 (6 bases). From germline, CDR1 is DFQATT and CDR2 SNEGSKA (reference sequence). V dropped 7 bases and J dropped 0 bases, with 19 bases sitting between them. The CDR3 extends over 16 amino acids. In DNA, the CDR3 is TGCAGTGTTACACCGGGACACACAAGCTCCTACAATGAGCAGTTCTTC. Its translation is CSVTPGHTSSYNEQFF.

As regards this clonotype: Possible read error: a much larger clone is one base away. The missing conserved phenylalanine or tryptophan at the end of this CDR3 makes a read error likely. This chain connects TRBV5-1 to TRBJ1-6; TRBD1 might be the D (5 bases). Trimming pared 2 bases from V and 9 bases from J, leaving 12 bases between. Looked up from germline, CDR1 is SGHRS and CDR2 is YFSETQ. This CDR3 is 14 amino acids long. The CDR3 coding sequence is TGCGCCAGCAGCTTATCGGGCACAGGTTCACCCCTCCACTCT. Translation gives CASSLSGTGSPLHS.

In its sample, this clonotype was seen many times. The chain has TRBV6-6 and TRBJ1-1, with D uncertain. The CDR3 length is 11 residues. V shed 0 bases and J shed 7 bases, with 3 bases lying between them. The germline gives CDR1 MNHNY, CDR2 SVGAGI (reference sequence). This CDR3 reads CASSYSGEAFF. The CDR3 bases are TGTGCCAGCAGTTACTCGGGTGAAGCTTTCTTT.

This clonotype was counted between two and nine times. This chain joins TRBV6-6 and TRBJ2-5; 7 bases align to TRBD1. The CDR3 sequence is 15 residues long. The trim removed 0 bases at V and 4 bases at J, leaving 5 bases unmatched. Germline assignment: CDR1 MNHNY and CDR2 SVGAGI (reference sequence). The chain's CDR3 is CASSYSTGRSETQYF. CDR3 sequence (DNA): TGTGCCAGCAGTTACTCGACAGGGCGGTCAGAGACCCAGTACTTC.

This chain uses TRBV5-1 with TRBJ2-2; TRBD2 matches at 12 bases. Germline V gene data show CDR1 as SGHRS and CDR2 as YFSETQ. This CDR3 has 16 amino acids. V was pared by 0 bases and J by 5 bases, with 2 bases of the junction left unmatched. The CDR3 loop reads CASSLEGTSGTGELFF. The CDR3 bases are TGCGCCAGCAGCTTGGAGGGGACTAGCGGGACCGGGGAGCTGTTTTTT.

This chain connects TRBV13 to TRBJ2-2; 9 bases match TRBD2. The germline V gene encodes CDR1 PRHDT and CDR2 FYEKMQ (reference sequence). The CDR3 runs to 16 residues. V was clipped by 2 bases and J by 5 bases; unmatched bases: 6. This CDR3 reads CASSLIAGAGTGELFF. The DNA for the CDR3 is TGTGCCAGCAGCTTAATAGCGGGAGCCGGAACCGGGGAGCTGTTTTTT.

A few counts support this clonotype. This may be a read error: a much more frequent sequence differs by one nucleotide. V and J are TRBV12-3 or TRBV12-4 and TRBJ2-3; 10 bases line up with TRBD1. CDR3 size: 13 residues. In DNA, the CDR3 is TGTGACAGCAGTTTAGACAGGGGGCGGTCGCAGTATTTT. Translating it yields CDSSLDRGRSQYF.

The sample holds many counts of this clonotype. This chain's CDR3 is CASSEEPGIGNTIYF. The CDR3 region has the DNA TGTGCCAGCAGTGAAGAGCCGGGTATAGGAAACACCATATATTTT. The chain recombines TRBV2 with TRBJ1-3; D is unclear. V lost 1 base and J 4 bases, leaving 11 bases between the germline ends. Germline V CDR1 and CDR2: SNHLY, FYNNEI. CDR3 size: 15 residues. Drawing the rest from reference TRBV2 and TRBJ1-3, the complete variable domain is EPEVTQTPSHQVTQMGQEVILRCVPISNHLYFYWYRQILGQKVEFLVSFYNNEISEKSEIFDDQFSVERPDGSNFTLKIRSTKLEDSAMYFCASSEEPGIGNTIYFGEGSWLTVV.

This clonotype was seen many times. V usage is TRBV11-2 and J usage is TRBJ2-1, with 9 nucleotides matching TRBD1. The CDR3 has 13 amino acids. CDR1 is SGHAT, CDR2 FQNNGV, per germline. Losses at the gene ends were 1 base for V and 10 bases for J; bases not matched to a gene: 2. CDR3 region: CASSLGTGEEQFF. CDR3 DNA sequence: TGTGCCAGCAGCTTAGGGACAGGGGAAGAGCAGTTCTTC.

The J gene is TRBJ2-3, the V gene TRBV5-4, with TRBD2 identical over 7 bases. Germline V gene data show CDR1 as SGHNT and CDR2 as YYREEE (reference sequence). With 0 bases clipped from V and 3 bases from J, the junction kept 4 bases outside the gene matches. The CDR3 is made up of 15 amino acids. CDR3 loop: CASSLDRRETDTQYF. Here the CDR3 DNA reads TGTGCCAGCAGCTTGGATCGGCGGGAGACAGATACGCAGTATTTT.

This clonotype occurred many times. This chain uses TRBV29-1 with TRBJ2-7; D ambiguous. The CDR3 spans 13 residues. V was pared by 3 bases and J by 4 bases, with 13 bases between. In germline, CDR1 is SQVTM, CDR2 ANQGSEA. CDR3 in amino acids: CSVESASRYEQYF. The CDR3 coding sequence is TGCAGCGTTGAGTCAGCTTCTAGGTACGAGCAGTACTTC.

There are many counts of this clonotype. The CDR3 loop is CSAESQSGEETQYF. The CDR3 DNA reads as TGCAGTGCCGAATCCCAAAGTGGAGAAGAGACCCAGTACTTC. The chain carries TRBV20-1 and TRBJ2-5, with no clear D. CDR1 is DFQATT, CDR2 SNEGSKA, per germline (reference sequence). V lost 6 bases and J 3 bases, leaving 17 bases between the germline ends. This CDR3 spans 14 amino acids.

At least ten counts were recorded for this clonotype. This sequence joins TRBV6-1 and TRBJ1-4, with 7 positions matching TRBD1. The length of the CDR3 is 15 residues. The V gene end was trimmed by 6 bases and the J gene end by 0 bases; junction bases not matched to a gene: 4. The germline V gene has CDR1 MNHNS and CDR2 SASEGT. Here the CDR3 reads CASSKGQSTNEKLFF. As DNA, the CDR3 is TGTGCCAGCAGCAAGGGACAGTCAACTAATGAAAAACTGTTTTTT.

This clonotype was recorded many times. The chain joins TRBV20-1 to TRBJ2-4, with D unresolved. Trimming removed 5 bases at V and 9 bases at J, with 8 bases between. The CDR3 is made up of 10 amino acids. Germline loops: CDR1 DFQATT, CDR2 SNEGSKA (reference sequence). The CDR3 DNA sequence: TGCAGTGCTGTTCATTTCATTCAGTACTTC. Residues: CSAVHFIQYF.